This T cell receptor (beta chain) emerged from a study of lymphopenia after photon versus proton radiotherapy. The CDR3 covers 17 residues. The V gene's germline CDR1 is SGHRS and CDR2 YFSETQ. V was shortened by 4 bases and J by 5 bases, with 24 bases between the two germline ends. The repertoire was sequenced with immunoSEQ multiplex PCR; TCRdb's copy has only in-frame clones and lacks some. The profile shows 53,000 or so clones, approximately 82% of them singletons. About this clone: The antigen remains undetermined.

The study, taken as a whole, reports: In patients who died, overall survival fell as post-nadir TCR diversity dropped more. Proton therapy kept repertoires fairly stable, unlike photons, which gained effector/memory cells.

The receptor was derived from a man aged 50-59 years with gastric cancer. The chain recombines TRBV5-1 with TRBJ1-2; D is ambiguous. The sample here was peripheral blood, taken from a patient treated with photon-based radiotherapy. CDR3 in amino acids: CASSLSPTARRYYGYTF. CDR3 DNA sequence: TGCGCCAGCAGCCTGAGCCCCACGGCACGGAGGTATTATGGCTACACCTTC.